Given below is one TCR beta chain in context. Its specificity is not known. People who had autoimmune disease history or systemic immunosuppression were excluded. This sample was taken from a study of OX40 agonist ivuxolimab in advanced cancers. Across the study: With a range of about 20 to 79, age averaged approximately 60 years, and more than 75% were male. Findings and limits, study-wide: Among T cells, CD8+ cells averaged more expanded clones than CD4+ cells. At doses 0.1 to 3.0 mg/kg, CD4+ and CD8+ clones expanded.

Sequencing used immunoSEQ multiplex PCR; TCRdb keeps in-frame clones, though not all of them. The data show 100,000 or so clones, with approximately 89% seen just once and around 0.16% held by the top ten. The germline V gene encodes CDR1 MNHNS and CDR2 SASEGT. The ends were cut back, 5 bases at V and 1 base at J, with 11 bases in the middle. This CDR3 has 14 amino acids. The chain carries TRBV6-1 and TRBJ1-2, with a possible D match to TRBD1 (6 bases). The clonotype comes from an adult with an advanced solid tumor such as melanoma, head and neck, liver or kidney cancer. The sequenced sample was CD4+ or CD8+ T cells sorted from blood, obtained in a trial of the OX40 agonist ivuxolimab. In DNA, the CDR3 is TGTGCCAGCAGTCTTGCGGACAGTAACTATGGCTACACCTTC. Translating gives CASSLADSNYGYTF.